These 20 T cell receptor beta chains share one sample of origin, sequenced in a study of CD4 T cells in relation to SARS-CoV-2 and coronaviruses. Assay: immunoSEQ multiplex PCR; the TCRdb copy retains only in-frame clones and omits some. This table has some 40,000 clones, 77% appearing once. No cognate antigen is known for these TCRs. Sequencing was done on a sample of memory CD4+ T cells from PBMCs, cultured in vitro. The receptors derive from an adult with COVID-19.

The chain carries TRBV30 and TRBJ2-5; no clear D gene. The germline V gene encodes CDR1 GTSNPN and CDR2 SVGIG (reference sequence). There are 13 residues in the CDR3. V was clipped by 0 bases and J by 3 bases, with 8 bases between them. The CDR3, as DNA: TGTGCCTGGAGTGTTAGACCGGAAGAGACCCAGTACTTC. It codes for CAWSVRPEETQYF.

The rearrangement joins TRBV29-1 to TRBJ2-7; 8 positions agree with TRBD1. Trimming cost V 4 bases and J 5 bases; bases outside gene matches: 7. Germline CDR1 reads SQVTM; CDR2 reads ANQGSEA. The CDR3 covers 13 residues. As DNA, the CDR3 is TGCAGCGTTGCGGTCAGGGGGCCAAACGAGCAGTACTTC. It specifies CSVAVRGPNEQYF.

The rearrangement links TRBV7-2 to TRBJ2-3; no clear D. CDR3 length equals 13 residues. Germline loops: CDR1 SGHTA, CDR2 FQGNSA. With 2 bases removed from V and 1 base from J, the gap between germline ends came to 4 bases. The CDR3 sequence: CASSLSGTDTQYF. DNA for the CDR3: TGTGCCAGCAGCTTAAGCGGCACAGATACGCAGTATTTT.

The chain links TRBV6-6 to TRBJ1-2; D unclear. The CDR3 contains 14 residues. The germline V and J ends were trimmed by 4 bases and 4 bases, with 13 bases remaining between them. Germline V gene sequence: CDR1 MNHNY, CDR2 SVGAGI (reference sequence). As DNA, the CDR3 is TGTGCCAGCAGTTCCCATCCCCTCACCTATGGCTACACCTTC. This gives the protein CASSSHPLTYGYTF.

The chain links TRBV30 to TRBJ2-1, with TRBD2 as a possible D gene (5 bases). CDR1 GTSNPN and CDR2 SVGIG come from the germline V gene (reference sequence). The CDR3 covers 14 residues. V lost 4 bases to trimming and J lost 3 bases, with 13 bases between them. For the CDR3, the DNA is TGTGCCTGGAATGAAGCGGTGCGCTACAATGAGCAGTTCTTC. Amino acid sequence: CAWNEAVRYNEQFF.

The rearrangement uses TRBV6-5 and TRBJ2-7; D may be TRBD1 (6 bases). V shed 4 bases and J shed 3 bases, with 10 bases lying between them. The CDR3 spans 13 residues. The germline gives CDR1 MNHEY, CDR2 SVGAGI. CDR3 DNA: TGTGCCAGCAGTTTTTACAGGGACTACGAGCAGTACTTC. Translated, it gives CASSFYRDYEQYF.

The chain joins TRBV28 to TRBJ2-7; TRBD1 matches at 8 bases. Germline values: CDR1 MDHEN, CDR2 SYDVKM. The V gene end was trimmed by 0 bases and the J gene end by 2 bases; junction bases not matched to a gene: 6. This CDR3 has 16 residues. This CDR3 reads CASSLWAPGGTYEQYF. CDR3 sequence (DNA): TGTGCCAGCAGTTTATGGGCTCCAGGGGGCACCTACGAGCAGTACTTC. Supplemented by reference TRBV28 and TRBJ2-7, the full variable domain reads DVKVTQSSRYLVKRTGEKVFLECVQDMDHENMFWYRQDPGLGLRLIYFSYDVKMKEKGDIPEGYSVSREKKERFSLILESASTNQTSMYLCASSLWAPGGTYEQYFGPGTRLTVT.

This clone showed up just a few times. The J gene is TRBJ2-3, the V gene TRBV1. TRBV1 is annotated as a pseudogene. The CDR3 contains 16 residues. This CDR3 reads CTSSQEVRDHTDTQYF. CDR3 in DNA: TGCACCAGCAGCCAAGAAGTAAGGGACCACACAGATACGCAGTATTTT.

This clone was seen a single time. Other DNA sequences from this sample encode an identical CDR3 as well. CDR3 nucleotide sequence: TGCGCCAGCAGCCAAGAGGGTGAGACCCAGTACTTC. This codes for CASSQEGETQYF. This chain uses TRBV4-1 with TRBJ2-5; D remains unclear. V lost 0 bases, J lost 5 bases, and 4 bases lay in between. CDR1 MGHRA and CDR2 YSYEKL come from the germline V gene. The CDR3 has 12 amino acids.

This clone was found a few times. V usage is TRBV27 and J usage is TRBJ1-2; D gene unclear. V was cut by 3 bases and J by 5 bases, with 22 bases left in between. CDR3 length: 17 amino acids. Germline CDR1 and CDR2: MNHEY and SMNVEV (reference sequence). Here the CDR3 reads CASSFRRADFGPYGYTF. The CDR3 nucleotides are TGTGCCAGCAGTTTTCGGAGGGCGGATTTTGGGCCTTATGGCTACACCTTC.

The chain uses TRBV6-6 and TRBJ1-1; 12 nucleotides match TRBD1. J lost 4 bases, V lost 4 bases, and 7 bases had no gene match. Per the germline V gene, CDR1 is MNHNY and CDR2 is SVGAGI (reference sequence). The CDR3 is made up of 16 amino acids. CDR3: CASSSKGQGATTEAFF. The DNA for the CDR3 is TGTGCCAGCAGTTCAAAGGGACAGGGGGCGACCACTGAAGCTTTCTTT.

The chain has TRBV7-6 and TRBJ2-3; 12 bases are a match to TRBD2. This CDR3 contains 16 residues. The V segment lost 3 bases and the J segment 2 bases; nucleotides outside the gene matches: 3. Germline V lookup: CDR1 SGHVS, CDR2 FNYEAQ. DNA for the CDR3: TGTGCCAGCAGCTTGCTAGCGGGAGGGCTCACAGATACGCAGTATTTT. It specifies CASSLLAGGLTDTQYF.

For this clone: The junction departs from germline at one end; a sequencing error may be responsible. V is TRBV4-1 and J is TRBJ2-6; weak D call: TRBD2 (5 bases). The CDR3 totals 20 residues. Germline V gene lookup returns CDR1 MGHRA and CDR2 YSYEKL. CDR3 sequence (DNA): TGCGCCAGCACCCAAGTCGTGCGGTGGAGGAGAGGGTCTGGGGCCAACGTCCTGACTTTC. It encodes CASTQVVRWRRGSGANVLTF.

The genes are TRBV5-1 and TRBJ2-7; the D is unclear. In germline, CDR1 is SGHRS, CDR2 YFSETQ. The V end was cut by 1 base, the J end by 2 bases, with 10 bases between. The CDR3 contains 14 residues. The CDR3 nucleotides read TGCGCCAGCAGCTTGTCAGGTGCTCCCTACGAGCAGTACTTC. Amino acids: CASSLSGAPYEQYF.

The gene calls are TRBV20-1 and TRBJ2-1; D tentatively fits TRBD1 or TRBD2 (5 bases each). Trimming removed 3 bases at V and 6 bases at J, with 12 bases between. In germline, CDR1 is DFQATT, CDR2 SNEGSKA (reference sequence). This CDR3 contains 13 residues. CDR3 sequence (DNA): TGCAGTGCTAGTCGTGAGGGGCCCAATGAGCAGTTCTTC. Translation gives CSASREGPNEQFF.

The chain uses TRBV7-9 and TRBJ1-2, with TRBD1 identical over 9 bases. The V segment lost 4 bases and the J segment 2 bases; nucleotides outside the gene matches: 5. The germline CDR1 and CDR2 sequences are SEHNR and FQNEAQ (reference sequence). The CDR3 runs 15 residues. CDR3 loop: CASSSDRGANYGYTF. The CDR3 region has the DNA TGTGCCAGCAGCTCAGACAGGGGGGCAAACTATGGCTACACCTTC.

The chain is built from TRBV12-3 or TRBV12-4 and TRBJ2-7; D may be TRBD1 (6 bases). Trimming pared 5 bases from V and 6 bases from J, leaving 14 bases between. CDR3 length equals 13 residues. CDR3 sequence: CASSQGLRSEQYF. CDR3 nucleotides: TGTGCCAGCAGTCAGGGGTTGCGATCCGAGCAGTACTTC.

This chain uses TRBV6-5 with TRBJ2-1; D unresolved. This CDR3 comprises 13 residues. Trimming cost V 7 bases and J 12 bases, with 19 bases left between them. Germline CDR1 and CDR2: MNHEY and SVGAGI. CDR3 protein: CASTDATRFTQFF. CDR3 DNA: TGTGCCAGCACAGATGCTACGCGGTTCACGCAGTTCTTC.

The V gene is TRBV15, the J gene TRBJ2-2; D unclear. Germline V CDR1 and CDR2: LNHNV, YYDKDF (reference sequence). V was shortened by 0 bases and J by 2 bases, with 19 bases between the two germline ends. The CDR3 has 19 residues. The CDR3 DNA reads as TGTGCCACCAGCAGAGATAGGGTGTGGATCTCCTCCAACACCGGGGAGCTGTTTTTT. It encodes CATSRDRVWISSNTGELFF.

This clone was counted a single time. The CDR3 region has the DNA TGCGCCAGCAGCTTCGACTATGGGGCCTACGAGCAGTACTTC. Amino acids: CASSFDYGAYEQYF. The chain carries TRBV5-1 and TRBJ2-7; possibly TRBD2 for D (5 bases). The V end lost 2 bases, the J end lost 2 bases, and 11 bases lay between the germline ends. CDR1 is SGHRS, CDR2 YFSETQ, per germline. The CDR3 extends over 14 amino acids.